Each of the 8 T cell receptor beta chains below was sequenced from the same sample in a study of beta chain features in type 1 diabetes. Regarding the study as a whole: Shorter TCRB CDR3s, moderately but significantly so, marked every one of the four CD4+ subsets in Type 1 diabetes patients.

Sequencing targeted expressed TCRB transcripts, as all isolated RNA had been reverse transcribed. Clones were read by immunoSEQ multiplex PCR, and TCRdb kept only the in-frame ones, dropping some. The data show around 160,000 clones, approximately 8.7% seen once. No antigen is known for these receptors. The sequenced material came from central memory CD4+ T cells from blood. The receptors come from a woman aged 25 to 39 with type 1 diabetes.

This chain connects TRBV5-1 to TRBJ2-6; 7 nucleotides agree with TRBD2. CDR1 and CDR2 from the germline V gene are SGHRS and YFSETQ. The CDR3 contains 15 residues. J gave up 1 base and V 6 bases, and 4 bases lay outside the gene matches. This CDR3 reads CASMPGGSGANVLTF. CDR3 DNA: TGCGCCAGCATGCCGGGAGGATCTGGGGCCAACGTCCTGACTTTC.

This clone was counted a few times. V is TRBV30 and J is TRBJ2-3, with TRBD2 matching over 12 bases. The CDR3 length is 17 residues. The germline gives CDR1 GTSNPN, CDR2 SVGIG (reference sequence). V trimming: 0 bases; J trimming: 5 bases; junction bases outside the gene matches: 9. The CDR3 DNA follows: TGTGCCTGGAGTGTAGGTTCTAGCGGGAGGGCCCTAGATACGCAGTATTTT. This gives the protein CAWSVGSSGRALDTQYF.

This clone was recorded a few times. This chain connects TRBV9 to TRBJ2-2, with a tentative D call TRBD2 (6 bases). The V and J ends lost 4 bases and 2 bases respectively, with 12 bases between them. Germline loops: CDR1 SGDLS, CDR2 YYNGEE. The CDR3 contains 15 residues. The CDR3 DNA reads as TGTGCCAGCAGCATACTAGCCGACAACACCGGGGAGCTGTTTTTT. Its protein product is CASSILADNTGELFF.

This rearrangement joins TRBV7-2 to TRBJ2-1; 10 nucleotides agree with TRBD2. Germline lookup yields CDR1 SGHTA and CDR2 FQGNSA. The CDR3 contains 15 residues. The V gene end was trimmed by 1 base and the J gene end by 9 bases; junction bases not matched to a gene: 6. As DNA, the CDR3 is TGTGCCAGCAGCTTAGAGGCTAGCGGGAGAGGTGAGCAGTTCTTC. Translating it yields CASSLEASGRGEQFF.

The gene calls are TRBV5-1 and TRBJ1-1; D call uncertain. There are 13 residues in the CDR3. The V and J ends lost 0 bases and 4 bases respectively, with 7 bases between them. Germline CDR1 SGHRS, CDR2 YFSETQ. Here the CDR3 DNA reads TGCGCCAGCAGCTTGGGGGCAGCCACTGAAGCTTTCTTT. Amino acids: CASSLGAATEAFF.

This clone appeared a few times. The genes are TRBV7-9 and TRBJ2-7; tentative D call: TRBD1 (5 bases). The CDR3 has 14 amino acids. Germline-derived CDR1 and CDR2 are SEHNR and FQNEAQ (reference sequence). The V and J ends lost 4 bases and 6 bases respectively, with 16 bases between them. The CDR3 DNA is TGTGCCAGCAGCTCAATACAAGGAAGGGGCGAGCAGTACTTC. This codes for CASSSIQGRGEQYF.

This clone was found a few times. The rearrangement links TRBV7-9 to TRBJ2-3; D is ambiguous. The CDR3 spans 14 residues. The germline V and J ends were trimmed by 4 bases and 3 bases, with 11 bases remaining between them. The germline CDR1 and CDR2 sequences are SEHNR and FQNEAQ (reference sequence). CDR3 region: CASSSTSPTDTQYF. CDR3 DNA sequence: TGTGCCAGCAGCTCCACAAGTCCGACAGATACGCAGTATTTT.

This clone was counted between two and nine times. The chain couples TRBV28 to TRBJ2-6; D unclear. The V end lost 4 bases, the J end lost 1 base, and 11 bases lay between the germline ends. Germline V gene sequence: CDR1 MDHEN, CDR2 SYDVKM. The CDR3 is 16 amino acids. CDR3 DNA sequence: TGTGCCAGCAGTTGGGCAAAAACTTCTGGGGCCAACGTCCTGACTTTC. Translating gives CASSWAKTSGANVLTF.